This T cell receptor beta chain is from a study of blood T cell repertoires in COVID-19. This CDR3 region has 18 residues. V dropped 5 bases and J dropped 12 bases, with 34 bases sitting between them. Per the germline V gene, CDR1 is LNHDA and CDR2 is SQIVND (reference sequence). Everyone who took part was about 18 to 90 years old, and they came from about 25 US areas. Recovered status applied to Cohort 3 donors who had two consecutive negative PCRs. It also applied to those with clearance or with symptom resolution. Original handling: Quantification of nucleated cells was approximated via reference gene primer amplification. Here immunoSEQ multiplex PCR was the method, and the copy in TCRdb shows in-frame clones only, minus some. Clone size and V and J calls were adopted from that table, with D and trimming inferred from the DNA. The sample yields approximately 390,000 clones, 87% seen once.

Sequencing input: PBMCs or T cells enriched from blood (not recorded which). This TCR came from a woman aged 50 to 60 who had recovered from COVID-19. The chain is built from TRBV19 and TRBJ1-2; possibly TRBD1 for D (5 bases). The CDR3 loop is CASSSGWRGGDLTMSHTF. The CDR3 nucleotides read TGTGCCAGTAGTTCCGGATGGAGGGGAGGGGACCTAACTATGTCACACACCTTC. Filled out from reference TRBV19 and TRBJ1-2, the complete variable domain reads DGGITQSPKYLFRKEGQNVTLSCEQNLNHDAMYWYRQDPGQGLRLIYYSQIVNDFQKGDIAEGYSVSREKKESFPLTVTSAQKNPTAFYLCASSSGWRGGDLTMSHTFGSGTRLTVV.